The 29 T cell receptor beta chains below all came from one sample that was sequenced in a study of OX40 agonist ivuxolimab in advanced cancers. TCRdb keeps only in-frame clones here, not all; method: immunoSEQ multiplex PCR. Counted here are approximately 31,000 clones, around nine tenths occurring once; the ten biggest clones make up roughly 1%. The sample consisted of CD4+ or CD8+ T cells sorted from blood, taken in a trial of the OX40 agonist ivuxolimab. Receptors were obtained from an adult with an advanced solid tumor such as melanoma, head and neck, liver or kidney cancer.

The chain uses TRBV7-9 and TRBJ1-5; 8 nucleotides align to TRBD1. Germline V CDR1 and CDR2: SEHNR, FQNEAQ (reference sequence). The CDR3 totals 17 residues. J was trimmed by 1 base and V by 7 bases; bases with no gene match: 12. This CDR3 reads CASTLVDREWSNQPQHF. For the CDR3, the DNA is TGTGCCAGCACCCTAGTGGACAGGGAATGGAGCAATCAGCCCCAGCATTTT.

The chain links TRBV18 to TRBJ1-4; D gene ambiguous. CDR1 and CDR2 (germline): KGHSH, LQKENI. This CDR3 has 16 amino acids. V was shortened by 11 bases and J by 3 bases, with 22 bases between the two germline ends. The CDR3, as DNA: TGTGCCGTGGAACTCCCCCAAAAAAATTCTAATGAAAAACTGTTTTTT. Its protein is CAVELPQKNSNEKLFF.

The V call is TRBV5-1, the J call TRBJ2-5; no definite D call. Germline lookup yields CDR1 SGHRS and CDR2 YFSETQ. Trimming pared 0 bases from V and 5 bases from J, leaving 8 bases between. The CDR3 extends over 13 amino acids. CDR3 nucleotides: TGCGCCAGCAGCTTGGACAACGTGGAGACCCAGTACTTC. Translation: CASSLDNVETQYF.

The chain uses TRBV6-6 and TRBJ1-1; D may be TRBD1 (5 bases). The CDR3 extends over 13 amino acids. V was pared by 6 bases and J by 2 bases, with 10 bases between. Germline V gene data show CDR1 as MNHNY and CDR2 as SVGAGI (reference sequence). DNA of the CDR3: TGTGCCAGCAGACCCACAGGAAACACTGAAGCTTTCTTT. Amino acids: CASRPTGNTEAFF.

V usage is TRBV6-1 and J usage is TRBJ2-3; 10 bases agree with TRBD1. Germline CDR1 and CDR2: MNHNS and SASEGT. V lost 4 bases, J lost 3 bases, and 7 bases stayed unmatched. The CDR3 has 16 amino acids. The CDR3 region has the DNA TGTGCCAGCAGTGGGAGACAGGGGGCTGGTACAGATACGCAGTATTTT. Translation gives CASSGRQGAGTDTQYF.

The chain employs TRBV5-4 and TRBJ2-7; no clear D. The germline gives CDR1 SGHNT, CDR2 YYREEE (reference sequence). This CDR3 is built from 16 residues. The germline V and J ends were trimmed by 4 bases and 0 bases, with 17 bases remaining between them. This CDR3 reads CASSPPGQPGSYEQYF. CDR3 in DNA: TGTGCCAGCAGCCCTCCTGGGCAGCCAGGCTCCTACGAGCAGTACTTC.

This clone appeared once. The CDR3 region has the DNA TGTGCCTGGAGGCTAGCGGGGGGCCGCTACGAGCAGTACTTC. It is translated as CAWRLAGGRYEQYF. The genes are TRBV30 and TRBJ2-7; 11 positions match TRBD2. This CDR3 region has 14 residues. Losses at the gene ends were 3 bases for V and 3 bases for J; bases not matched to a gene: 4. In germline, CDR1 is GTSNPN, CDR2 SVGIG (reference sequence).

The chain has TRBV29-1 and TRBJ1-1; D remains ambiguous. Germline V CDR1 and CDR2: SQVTM, ANQGSEA. This CDR3 region has 13 residues. Trimming removed 4 bases from V and 5 bases from J, with 14 bases in between. This CDR3 is CSVGYGVRTEAFF. CDR3 coding DNA: TGCAGCGTTGGGTATGGGGTGAGGACTGAAGCTTTCTTT.

The chain has TRBV13 and TRBJ1-1; D is undetermined. The CDR3 has 15 amino acids. The ends were cut back, 3 bases at V and 0 bases at J, with 11 bases in the middle. The germline CDR1 and CDR2 sequences are PRHDT and FYEKMQ (reference sequence). The CDR3 loop is CASSLDNGMNTEAFF. The CDR3 DNA is TGTGCCAGCAGCTTGGATAACGGCATGAACACTGAAGCTTTCTTT.

The chain joins TRBV9 to TRBJ1-2, with TRBD1 as a possible D gene (5 bases). With 0 bases removed from V and 4 bases from J, the gap between germline ends came to 13 bases. The CDR3 loop spans 15 amino acids. CDR1 and CDR2 (germline): SGDLS, YYNGEE. The CDR3 loop is CASSVAQGAVYGYTF. CDR3 DNA sequence: TGTGCCAGCAGCGTAGCTCAGGGTGCGGTCTATGGCTACACCTTC.

The rearrangement joins TRBV6-1 to TRBJ2-3, with D tentatively TRBD1 (6 bases). Trimming left V 7 bases short and J 1 base short, with 12 bases between. The V gene's germline CDR1 is MNHNS and CDR2 SASEGT. The CDR3 runs 14 residues. CDR3 sequence reads: CASTGRGRTDTQYF. The DNA of the CDR3 is TGTGCCAGCACTGGCAGGGGACGCACAGATACGCAGTATTTT.

V usage is TRBV20-1 and J usage is TRBJ2-3; D gene unclear. Germline-derived CDR1 and CDR2 are DFQATT and SNEGSKA (reference sequence). The CDR3 is 11 residues long. V lost 6 bases and J 7 bases, leaving 11 bases between the germline ends. The CDR3 bases are TGCAGTGCGCAACCCACGAATACGCAGTATTTT. Its protein product is CSAQPTNTQYF.

This clone was recorded once. The CDR3 DNA is TGTGCCAGCTCACCAGGCAGGATGAATAGCAATCAGCCCCAGCATTTT. It encodes CASSPGRMNSNQPQHF. The gene calls are TRBV18 and TRBJ1-5; D is unresolved. The CDR3 covers 16 residues. The V end was cut by 2 bases, the J end by 0 bases, with 11 bases between. Per germline, CDR1 KGHSH and CDR2 LQKENI.

The chain is built from TRBV2 and TRBJ2-3; D remains unclear. Germline V lookup: CDR1 SNHLY, CDR2 FYNNEI. This CDR3 contains 15 residues. The germline V and J ends were trimmed by 0 bases and 3 bases, with 10 bases remaining between them. The CDR3 sequence is CASSEAGTRTDTQYF. CDR3 DNA: TGTGCCAGCAGTGAAGCGGGAACGAGGACAGATACGCAGTATTTT.

A single count supports this clone. The V call is TRBV10-3, the J call TRBJ1-2; D not resolved. The V gene's germline CDR1 is ENHRY and CDR2 SYGVKD. Deletions cut 4 bases from V and 3 bases from J, with 15 bases between. The CDR3 is 15 residues long. The CDR3 protein is CAISGHADGDYGYTF. Here the CDR3 DNA reads TGTGCCATCAGTGGCCACGCCGACGGGGACTATGGCTACACCTTC.

The chain combines TRBV27 with TRBJ2-3, with TRBD1 identical over 9 bases. V shed 5 bases, J shed 5 bases, and the junction held 8 bases outside the gene matches. This CDR3 is built from 15 residues. The germline CDR1 and CDR2 sequences are MNHEY and SMNVEV (reference sequence). DNA of the CDR3: TGTGCCAGCAGTCCGGACAGGGGATATATAGATACGCAGTATTTT. Translation: CASSPDRGYIDTQYF.

V usage is TRBV2 and J usage is TRBJ2-7; unclear D gene. Germline-derived CDR1 and CDR2 are SNHLY and FYNNEI. The CDR3 consists of 14 residues. V was shortened by 6 bases and J by 2 bases, with 14 bases between the two germline ends. CDR3 in amino acids: CASSLGRRTYEQYF. Written as DNA, the CDR3 is TGTGCCAGCAGCCTCGGACGTAGGACCTACGAGCAGTACTTC.

DNA of the CDR3: TGTGCCAGCAGTTACTCGAAACGGGATATCACAGATACGCAGTATTTT. Amino acid sequence: CASSYSKRDITDTQYF. The chain carries TRBV6-5 and TRBJ2-3; weak D call: TRBD2 (5 bases). In germline, CDR1 is MNHEY, CDR2 SVGAGI. The germline V and J ends were trimmed by 0 bases and 2 bases, with 12 bases remaining between them. This CDR3 has 16 amino acids.

The chain combines TRBV19 with TRBJ1-5; 7 bases line up with TRBD1. After removal of 5 bases from V and 6 bases from J, the junction contained 4 bases not matched to a gene. This CDR3 has 13 residues. Germline CDR1 is LNHDA and CDR2 is SQIVND (reference sequence). This CDR3 is CASSADRVQPQHF. The CDR3 nucleotides are TGTGCCAGTAGTGCTGACAGGGTTCAGCCCCAGCATTTT.

The chain uses TRBV4-1 and TRBJ2-7; D remains ambiguous. V gave up 0 bases and J gave up 0 bases, with 9 bases separating them. Germline V lookup: CDR1 MGHRA, CDR2 YSYEKL. The CDR3 spans 15 residues. CDR3 in amino acids: CASSQDQGVSYEQYF. The CDR3 DNA is TGCGCCAGCAGCCAAGACCAAGGAGTCTCCTACGAGCAGTACTTC.

The chain links TRBV5-5 to TRBJ2-1; no definite D call. The germline gives CDR1 SGHKS, CDR2 YYEKEE (reference sequence). Trimming removed 1 base at V and 8 bases at J, with 16 bases between. The length of the CDR3 is 15 residues. The CDR3 sequence: CASSLLSAEWDEQFF. Here the CDR3 DNA reads TGTGCCAGCAGCTTGCTCTCGGCCGAGTGGGATGAGCAGTTCTTC.

This chain uses TRBV5-1 with TRBJ2-3, with TRBD2 as a possible D gene (6 bases). This CDR3 spans 16 amino acids. In germline, CDR1 is SGHRS, CDR2 YFSETQ. V was pared by 3 bases and J by 9 bases, with 23 bases between. The CDR3 DNA reads TGCGCCAGCAGCTCCGCCGCTAGCGCGGGCACCTTAACGCAGTATTTT. It is translated as CASSSAASAGTLTQYF.

The gene calls are TRBV7-6 and TRBJ2-5; D not certain. Germline assignment: CDR1 SGHVS and CDR2 FNYEAQ. V gave up 4 bases and J gave up 4 bases, with 19 bases separating them. The CDR3 contains 16 residues. The CDR3 is CASSSKTQTSPETQYF. CDR3 coding DNA: TGTGCCAGCAGCTCAAAAACACAGACCTCCCCAGAGACCCAGTACTTC.

This chain uses TRBV27 with TRBJ2-7, with 10 bases identical to TRBD1. The germline CDR1 and CDR2 sequences are MNHEY and SMNVEV (reference sequence). The V and J ends lost 6 bases and 4 bases, in that order; junction bases with no gene match: 9. The CDR3 is 15 amino acids. This chain's CDR3 is CASRTGTGAGYEQYF. For the CDR3, the DNA is TGTGCCAGCAGAACCGGGACAGGGGCAGGGTACGAGCAGTACTTC.

The chain carries TRBV2 and TRBJ2-4; the D is unclear. V was pared by 4 bases and J by 0 bases, with 7 bases between. This CDR3 region has 14 residues. The germline V gene encodes CDR1 SNHLY and CDR2 FYNNEI. The CDR3 nucleotides are TGTGCCAGCAGTGTATGGGAAGCCAAAAACATTCAGTACTTC. Its translation: CASSVWEAKNIQYF.

The chain has TRBV27 and TRBJ1-1, with TRBD1 matching over 8 bases. Unmatched junction bases numbered 7, after V lost 1 base and J lost 6 bases. This CDR3 spans 15 amino acids. Germline V gene sequence: CDR1 MNHEY, CDR2 SMNVEV (reference sequence). CDR3 DNA sequence: TGTGCCAGCAGTTTATGGTCAGGGGGCGGATCTGAAGCTTTCTTT. This translates into CASSLWSGGGSEAFF.

This clone was detected only once. The chain joins TRBV7-8 to TRBJ1-5; 7 bases fit TRBD1. The CDR3 loop spans 15 amino acids. Looked up from germline, CDR1 is SGHVS and CDR2 is FQNEAQ. Trimming cost V 5 bases and J 2 bases; bases outside gene matches: 6. For the CDR3, the DNA is TGTGCCAGCAGCCCCAGGGACAGAGGCAATCAGCCCCAGCATTTT. It translates to CASSPRDRGNQPQHF.

The rearrangement uses TRBV2 and TRBJ2-5, with D possibly called TRBD1 or TRBD2 (9 bases each). The CDR3 has 16 amino acids. The germline V gene has CDR1 SNHLY and CDR2 FYNNEI. V was cut by 4 bases and J by 4 bases, with 19 bases left in between. CDR3 region: CASSVALAGQGETQYF. DNA for the CDR3: TGTGCCAGCAGTGTGGCCCTAGCGGGACAGGGAGAGACCCAGTACTTC.

The sample holds one count of this clone. J is TRBJ1-1 and V is TRBV11-1; weak D call: TRBD1 (5 bases). Trimming removed 5 bases at V and 5 bases at J, with 15 bases between. The germline CDR1 and CDR2 sequences are SGHAT and FQDESV (reference sequence). CDR3 length: 14 residues. The CDR3 reads CASSRAGTSTEAFF. Here the CDR3 DNA reads TGTGCCAGCAGCAGAGCCGGGACCTCGACTGAAGCTTTCTTT.